These 27 T cell receptor beta chains came from one sample sequenced in a study of blood T cell repertoires in COVID-19 (dated by TCRdb to the early 2020s). Libraries were built with the immunoSEQ multiplex PCR assay. Here the immuneACCESS table is served through TCRdb, limited to in-frame sequences with V and J called. Missing clones are a known gap in these copies; in checked studies unresolved V genes cover under half, and the rest lacks a known reason. This sample has some 110,000 clones in its table, and approximately 85% of those were observed once. Roughly 1.5% of the sample belongs to the ten largest clones. What was sequenced was peripheral blood. These receptors were taken from a man aged 35-49 years with acute or convalescent COVID-19.

V is TRBV5-1 and J is TRBJ2-2, with 9 bases that match TRBD2. The V segment lost 7 bases and the J segment 3 bases; nucleotides outside the gene matches: 7. The germline V gene has CDR1 SGHRS and CDR2 YFSETQ. The CDR3 contains 15 residues. Here the CDR3 DNA reads TGCGCCAGCGGTATAGCGGGAGAGGACACCGGGGAGCTGTTTTTT. Translating it yields CASGIAGEDTGELFF.

The chain couples TRBV2 to TRBJ2-3; tentative D call: TRBD1 (6 bases). CDR3 length: 13 amino acids. CDR1 and CDR2 (germline): SNHLY, FYNNEI. V was trimmed by 8 bases and J by 2 bases, leaving 11 bases between them. The CDR3 DNA reads TGTGCCAGCGGCTACAGGGCCACAGATACGCAGTATTTT. Amino acid sequence: CASGYRATDTQYF.

Regarding this clone: The sample holds other DNA sequences that translate to the same CDR3. This chain connects TRBV9 to TRBJ1-3; possible D gene TRBD1, 6 bases. Germline assignment: CDR1 SGDLS and CDR2 YYNGEE. The CDR3 totals 16 residues. The V end lost 3 bases, the J end lost 0 bases, and 13 bases lay between the germline ends. CDR3 protein: CASSARQESSGNTIYF. The CDR3 DNA reads TGTGCCAGCAGCGCCCGACAGGAGAGCTCTGGAAACACCATATATTTT.

The chain links TRBV6-5 to TRBJ2-1; 9 bases line up with TRBD2. The junction had 10 bases not matched to a gene; V was cut back by 2 bases and J by 14 bases. This CDR3 region has 14 residues. In germline, CDR1 is MNHEY, CDR2 SVGAGI. The CDR3 region is CASSYRTREGRKFF. The CDR3 region has the DNA TGTGCCAGCAGTTACAGGACGCGGGAGGGCCGGAAGTTCTTC.

The V call is TRBV28, the J call TRBJ2-7; TRBD1 matches 8 bases. Trimming took 10 bases from V and 0 from J; bases not matched to a gene: 11. CDR1 and CDR2 from the germline V gene are MDHEN and SYDVKM. The CDR3 covers 15 residues. CDR3 bases: TGTGCCACAGGGGGCGGGTTGATAATCTCCTACGAGCAGTACTTC. Translated: CATGGGLIISYEQYF.

The gene calls are TRBV7-2 and TRBJ2-2; possible D gene TRBD2, 5 bases. Germline CDR1 reads SGHTA; CDR2 reads FQGNSA. Deletions cut 1 base from V and 13 bases from J, with 13 bases between. The CDR3 is 13 residues long. As DNA, the CDR3 is TGTGCCAGCAGCTTAGGGGTTTCCCGGGGGCTGTTTTTT. It specifies CASSLGVSRGLFF.

This chain links TRBV7-9 with TRBJ2-1, with a tentative D call TRBD1 (5 bases). V was shortened by 6 bases and J by 6 bases, with 18 bases between the two germline ends. CDR3 length: 15 amino acids. Per the germline V gene, CDR1 is SEHNR and CDR2 is FQNEAQ (reference sequence). CDR3 bases: TGTGCCAGCAGTCCTGGGCAGGGTTTGGTCAATGAGCAGTTCTTC. Protein sequence: CASSPGQGLVNEQFF.

The chain joins TRBV4-1 to TRBJ2-2, with 8 positions matching TRBD2. Germline V gene lookup returns CDR1 MGHRA and CDR2 YSYEKL. V dropped 1 base and J dropped 4; count of bases not matched to a gene: 14. This CDR3 is 19 amino acids long. The CDR3: CASSQAMLQRERFTGELFF. DNA of the CDR3: TGCGCCAGCAGCCAAGCGATGCTTCAGCGGGAGCGCTTCACCGGGGAGCTGTTTTTT.

This chain connects TRBV7-2 to TRBJ1-6, with 7 positions matching TRBD1. V dropped 4 bases and J dropped 7; count of bases not matched to a gene: 7. CDR1 and CDR2 (germline): SGHTA, FQGNSA. CDR3 length: 15 residues. The CDR3 region is CASSSEPGQNSPLHF. The CDR3 bases are TGTGCCAGCAGCTCCGAACCGGGACAGAATTCACCCCTCCACTTT.

Only one count was recorded for this clone. CDR3: CASSLIELEGPSYLRGYTF. CDR3 DNA sequence: TGTGCCAGCAGCTTGATTGAGTTGGAGGGACCGAGCTACCTGAGGGGCTACACCTTC. This sequence joins TRBV5-6 and TRBJ1-2, with D perhaps TRBD1 (5 bases). V was pared by 1 base and J by 8 bases, with 30 bases between. Germline CDR1 SGHDT, CDR2 YYEEEE. The length of the CDR3 is 19 residues.

The V and J genes are TRBV6-5 and TRBJ1-5, with no clear D. Germline V gene lookup returns CDR1 MNHEY and CDR2 SVGAGI. The V end lost 6 bases, the J end lost 1 base, and 10 bases lay between the germline ends. The CDR3 is made up of 14 amino acids. This CDR3 reads CASSGSGSNQPQHF. CDR3 DNA sequence: TGTGCCAGCAGCGGAAGCGGGAGCAATCAGCCCCAGCATTTT.

Written as DNA, the CDR3 is TGTGCCAGCAGCTTAAAAGGGCAGGGAACAGATACGCAGTATTTT. This gives the protein CASSLKGQGTDTQYF. This chain joins TRBV7-3 and TRBJ2-3; TRBD1 is a possible D gene (5 bases). Germline CDR1 SGHTA, CDR2 FQGTGA. The CDR3 extends over 15 amino acids. V gave up 1 base and J gave up 3 bases, with 11 bases separating them.

This chain connects TRBV7-2 to TRBJ2-7, with D tentatively TRBD1 (6 bases). V was clipped by 4 bases and J by 4 bases, with 14 bases between them. The CDR3 is made up of 14 amino acids. CDR1 is SGHTA, CDR2 FQGNSA, per germline. CDR3 sequence reads: CASSWETGLYEQYF. The CDR3, as DNA: TGTGCCAGCAGCTGGGAGACAGGATTGTACGAGCAGTACTTC.

The V gene is TRBV27, the J gene TRBJ2-1, with TRBD1 as a possible D gene (6 bases). V lost 3 bases to trimming and J lost 0 bases, with 15 bases between them. The CDR3 is made up of 17 amino acids. Looked up from germline, CDR1 is MNHEY and CDR2 is SMNVEV (reference sequence). CDR3 nucleotides: TGTGCCAGCAGTTTGACTCCCGGGACAAACTCCTACAATGAGCAGTTCTTC. It is translated as CASSLTPGTNSYNEQFF.

The V and J genes are TRBV2 and TRBJ2-3; D uncertain. Germline CDR1 is SNHLY and CDR2 is FYNNEI. V dropped 2 bases and J dropped 8 bases, with 8 bases sitting between them. This CDR3 has 12 amino acids. CDR3 DNA: TGTGCCAGCAGTGAAACGGGTGTTACGCAGTATTTT. Its protein product is CASSETGVTQYF.

This chain connects TRBV6-5 to TRBJ1-2; 7 bases match TRBD1. This CDR3 region has 13 residues. V was pared by 2 bases and J by 5 bases, with 2 bases of the junction left unmatched. CDR1 is MNHEY and CDR2 is SVGAGI in the germline V gene. CDR3 sequence reads: CASSYTQGYGYTF. CDR3 DNA: TGTGCCAGCAGTTACACACAGGGGTATGGCTACACCTTC.

The V gene is TRBV5-1, the J gene TRBJ2-3, with 10 bases identical to TRBD2. Looked up from germline, CDR1 is SGHRS and CDR2 is YFSETQ. Trimming took 0 bases from V and 8 from J; bases not matched to a gene: 9. The CDR3 is 16 amino acids. The CDR3 DNA is TGCGCCAGCAGCTTGGCAACTAGCGGGACCTCCGCTACGCAGTATTTT. Amino acid sequence: CASSLATSGTSATQYF. Full variable domain (remainder filled in from reference TRBV5-1 and TRBJ2-3): KAGVTQTPRYLIKTRGQQVTLSCSPISGHRSVSWYQQTPGQGLQFLFEYFSETQRNKGNFPGRFSGRQFSNSRSEMNVSTLELGDSALYLCASSLATSGTSATQYFGPGTRLTVL.

V usage is TRBV10-3 and J usage is TRBJ2-3; 7 positions agree with TRBD1. The length of the CDR3 is 13 residues. CDR1 is ENHRY and CDR2 is SYGVKD in the germline V gene. The V segment lost 8 bases and the J segment 0 bases; nucleotides outside the gene matches: 2. In nucleotides, the CDR3 is TGTGCCATCGGACAGGCAAGCACAGATACGCAGTATTTT. Protein sequence: CAIGQASTDTQYF.

The chain couples TRBV18 to TRBJ2-7, with 8 bases lining up with TRBD2. Germline V gene sequence: CDR1 KGHSH, CDR2 LQKENI. The CDR3 spans 15 residues. V dropped 2 bases and J dropped 3; count of bases not matched to a gene: 6. CDR3 sequence (DNA): TGTGCCAGCTCACCAGAGGCGGGGGGCCTCTACGAGCAGTACTTC. Translated: CASSPEAGGLYEQYF. Using reference TRBV18 and TRBJ2-7 for the parts outside the CDR3, the full variable domain is NAGVMQNPRHLVRRRGQEARLRCSPMKGHSHVYWYRQLPEEGLKFMVYLQKENIIDESGMPKERFSAEFPKEGPSILRIQQVVRGDSAAYFCASSPEAGGLYEQYFGPGTRLTVT.

The chain couples TRBV6-5 to TRBJ2-7, with unresolved D. V lost 7 bases and J 0 bases, leaving 10 bases between the germline ends. Germline V gene data show CDR1 as MNHEY and CDR2 as SVGAGI. The CDR3 is 13 residues long. The DNA of the CDR3 is TGTGCCAGCACCCAGGTTGGCTCCTACGAGCAGTACTTC. Amino acids: CASTQVGSYEQYF.

This clone was counted only a few times. The chain carries TRBV5-1 and TRBJ2-7; 8 bases are shared with TRBD1. Trimming took 1 base from V and 5 from J; bases not matched to a gene: 5. Germline V CDR1 and CDR2: SGHRS, YFSETQ. The CDR3 sequence is 14 residues long. The CDR3 loop reads CASSLSPGGNEQYF. CDR3 DNA sequence: TGCGCCAGCAGCTTGAGTCCAGGGGGCAACGAGCAGTACTTC.

The chain employs TRBV18 and TRBJ2-1; D perhaps matches TRBD2 (7 bases). V lost 5 bases, J lost 10 bases, and 15 bases lay in between. There are 13 residues in the CDR3. Germline CDR1 is KGHSH and CDR2 is LQKENI. The CDR3 sequence is CASSSQGGGEQFF. CDR3 nucleotides: TGTGCCAGCTCATCACAGGGAGGGGGGGAGCAGTTCTTC.

The chain employs TRBV19 and TRBJ1-1, with TRBD1 identical over 11 bases. Germline-derived CDR1 and CDR2 are LNHDA and SQIVND (reference sequence). The CDR3 extends over 16 amino acids. V trimming: 4 bases; J trimming: 5 bases; junction bases outside the gene matches: 9. The CDR3 protein is CASSNLRTGGLTEAFF. CDR3 nucleotide sequence: TGTGCCAGTAGTAACCTCAGGACAGGGGGCCTAACTGAAGCTTTCTTT.

DNA for the CDR3: TGTGCCAGCAGTTTACCTGGCGTGACTTCGGGGGGCACAGATACGCAGTATTTT. This encodes CASSLPGVTSGGTDTQYF. The V call is TRBV27, the J call TRBJ2-3; possible D gene TRBD2, 6 bases. Trimming removed 2 bases at V and 1 base at J, with 19 bases between. The CDR3 loop spans 18 amino acids. Per the germline V gene, CDR1 is MNHEY and CDR2 is SMNVEV (reference sequence).

The genes are TRBV6-5 and TRBJ2-3, with D unresolved. The V end was cut by 2 bases, the J end by 0 bases, with 6 bases between. This CDR3 contains 14 residues. CDR1 and CDR2 from the germline V gene are MNHEY and SVGAGI. CDR3 amino acids: CASSYDSSTDTQYF. Written as DNA, the CDR3 is TGTGCCAGCAGTTACGACTCTAGCACAGATACGCAGTATTTT.

V usage is TRBV11-1 and J usage is TRBJ2-7; maybe TRBD1 (6 bases). Germline CDR1 reads SGHAT; CDR2 reads FQDESV (reference sequence). The V end was cut by 4 bases, the J end by 6 bases, with 13 bases between. This CDR3 contains 13 residues. The DNA for the CDR3 is TGTGCCAGCAGCTCTCAGGGGTTAGGCGAGCAGTACTTC. Translation: CASSSQGLGEQYF. The whole variable domain, filled in from reference TRBV11-1 and TRBJ2-7, reads EAEVAQSPRYKITEKSQAVAFWCDPISGHATLYWYRQILGQGPELLVQFQDESVVDDSQLPKDRFSAERLKGVDSTLKIQPAELGDSAMYLCASSSQGLGEQYFGPGTRLTVT.

The chain links TRBV19 to TRBJ1-1; D not certain. Germline CDR1 is LNHDA and CDR2 is SQIVND (reference sequence). The CDR3 runs 13 residues. Trimming shortened V by 1 base and J by 5 bases, and 8 bases separated the two germline ends. The CDR3 DNA reads TGTGCCAGTAGTATAGTAGCAGAGACTGAAGCTTTCTTT. Translated: CASSIVAETEAFF.